This T cell receptor (beta chain) was captured in a study of cytomegalovirus exposure and HLA in healthy donors. J lost 2 bases, V lost 2 bases, and 3 bases had no gene match. Germline-derived CDR1 and CDR2 are SEHNR and FQNEAQ (reference sequence). The CDR3 totals 16 residues. PCR employed 60 Vbeta and 13 Jbeta primers. Produced via immunoSEQ multiplex PCR; TCRdb's table is partial and in-frame only. The data contain 95,000 to 150,000 clones, 15% to 17% of them singletons. Study-wide results and limits: There were some V segments, including TRBV6-2 and TRBV6-3, excluded as indistinguishable. Presence/absence analyses rested on an assumption that sequencing depth was roughly uniform across donors. Researchers counted roughly 150 TCR beta chains as cytomegalovirus-associated. Trimming of TCR beta V- and J-genes showed a link, identified in a later analysis, to a missense DCLRE1C variant.

This clone was seen more than once but under ten times. The target antigen is unknown. The chain has TRBV7-9 and TRBJ2-4; 10 bases map to TRBD1. The specimen sequenced was PBMCs. The TCR originated in a woman aged 18-29 years in good health and CMV-seronegative. CDR3 residues: CASSLRQGATKNIQYF. The CDR3 nucleotides are TGTGCCAGCAGCTTAAGACAGGGGGCGACCAAAAACATTCAGTACTTC.